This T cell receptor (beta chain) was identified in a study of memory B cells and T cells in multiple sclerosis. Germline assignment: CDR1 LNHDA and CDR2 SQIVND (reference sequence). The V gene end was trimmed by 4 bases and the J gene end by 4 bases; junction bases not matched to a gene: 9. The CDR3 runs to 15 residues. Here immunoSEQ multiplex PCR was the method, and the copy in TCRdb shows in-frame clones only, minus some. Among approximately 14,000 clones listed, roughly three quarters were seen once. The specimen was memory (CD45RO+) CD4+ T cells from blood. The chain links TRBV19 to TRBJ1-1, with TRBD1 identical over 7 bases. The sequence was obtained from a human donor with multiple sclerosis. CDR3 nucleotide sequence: TGTGCCAGTAGTACCCCGAGGACAGGATCCACTGAAGCTTTCTTT. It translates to CASSTPRTGSTEAFF. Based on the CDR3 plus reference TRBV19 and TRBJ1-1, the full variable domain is DGGITQSPKYLFRKEGQNVTLSCEQNLNHDAMYWYRQDPGQGLRLIYYSQIVNDFQKGDIAEGYSVSREKKESFPLTVTSAQKNPTAFYLCASSTPRTGSTEAFFGQGTRLTVV.